This entry concerns a single T cell receptor beta chain. The antigen is undetermined. The sample originates from a study of cytomegalovirus exposure and HLA in healthy donors. The study, taken as a whole, reports: Later analysis showed TCR association rates varying by HLA locus, highest for DRB1 and lowest for HLA-C. Clonal expansion, a later analysis showed, was greater in HLA-associated TCR beta chains than in equally common others. A missense DCLRE1C variant was associated with V- and J-gene trimming of TCR beta chains in a later analysis, and an independent cohort replicated the association.

It was with 60 Vbeta and 13 Jbeta primers that the PCR ran. Generated by immunoSEQ multiplex PCR, the TCRdb table keeps only in-frame clones and is missing some. The repertoire holds about 160,000 clones, with around 78% as singletons. This CDR3 spans 14 amino acids. J gave up 2 bases and V 5 bases, and 0 bases lay outside the gene matches. Germline V gives CDR1 SGHTA, CDR2 FQGNSA. The chain carries TRBV7-2 and TRBJ2-1; TRBD2 aligns across 10 bases. The sample consisted of PBMCs. The receptor was isolated from a woman between 50 and 59 years old in good health and CMV-seropositive. In nucleotides, the CDR3 is TGTGCCAGCAGCACTAGCGGGACCTACAATGAGCAGTTCTTC. This codes for CASSTSGTYNEQFF.